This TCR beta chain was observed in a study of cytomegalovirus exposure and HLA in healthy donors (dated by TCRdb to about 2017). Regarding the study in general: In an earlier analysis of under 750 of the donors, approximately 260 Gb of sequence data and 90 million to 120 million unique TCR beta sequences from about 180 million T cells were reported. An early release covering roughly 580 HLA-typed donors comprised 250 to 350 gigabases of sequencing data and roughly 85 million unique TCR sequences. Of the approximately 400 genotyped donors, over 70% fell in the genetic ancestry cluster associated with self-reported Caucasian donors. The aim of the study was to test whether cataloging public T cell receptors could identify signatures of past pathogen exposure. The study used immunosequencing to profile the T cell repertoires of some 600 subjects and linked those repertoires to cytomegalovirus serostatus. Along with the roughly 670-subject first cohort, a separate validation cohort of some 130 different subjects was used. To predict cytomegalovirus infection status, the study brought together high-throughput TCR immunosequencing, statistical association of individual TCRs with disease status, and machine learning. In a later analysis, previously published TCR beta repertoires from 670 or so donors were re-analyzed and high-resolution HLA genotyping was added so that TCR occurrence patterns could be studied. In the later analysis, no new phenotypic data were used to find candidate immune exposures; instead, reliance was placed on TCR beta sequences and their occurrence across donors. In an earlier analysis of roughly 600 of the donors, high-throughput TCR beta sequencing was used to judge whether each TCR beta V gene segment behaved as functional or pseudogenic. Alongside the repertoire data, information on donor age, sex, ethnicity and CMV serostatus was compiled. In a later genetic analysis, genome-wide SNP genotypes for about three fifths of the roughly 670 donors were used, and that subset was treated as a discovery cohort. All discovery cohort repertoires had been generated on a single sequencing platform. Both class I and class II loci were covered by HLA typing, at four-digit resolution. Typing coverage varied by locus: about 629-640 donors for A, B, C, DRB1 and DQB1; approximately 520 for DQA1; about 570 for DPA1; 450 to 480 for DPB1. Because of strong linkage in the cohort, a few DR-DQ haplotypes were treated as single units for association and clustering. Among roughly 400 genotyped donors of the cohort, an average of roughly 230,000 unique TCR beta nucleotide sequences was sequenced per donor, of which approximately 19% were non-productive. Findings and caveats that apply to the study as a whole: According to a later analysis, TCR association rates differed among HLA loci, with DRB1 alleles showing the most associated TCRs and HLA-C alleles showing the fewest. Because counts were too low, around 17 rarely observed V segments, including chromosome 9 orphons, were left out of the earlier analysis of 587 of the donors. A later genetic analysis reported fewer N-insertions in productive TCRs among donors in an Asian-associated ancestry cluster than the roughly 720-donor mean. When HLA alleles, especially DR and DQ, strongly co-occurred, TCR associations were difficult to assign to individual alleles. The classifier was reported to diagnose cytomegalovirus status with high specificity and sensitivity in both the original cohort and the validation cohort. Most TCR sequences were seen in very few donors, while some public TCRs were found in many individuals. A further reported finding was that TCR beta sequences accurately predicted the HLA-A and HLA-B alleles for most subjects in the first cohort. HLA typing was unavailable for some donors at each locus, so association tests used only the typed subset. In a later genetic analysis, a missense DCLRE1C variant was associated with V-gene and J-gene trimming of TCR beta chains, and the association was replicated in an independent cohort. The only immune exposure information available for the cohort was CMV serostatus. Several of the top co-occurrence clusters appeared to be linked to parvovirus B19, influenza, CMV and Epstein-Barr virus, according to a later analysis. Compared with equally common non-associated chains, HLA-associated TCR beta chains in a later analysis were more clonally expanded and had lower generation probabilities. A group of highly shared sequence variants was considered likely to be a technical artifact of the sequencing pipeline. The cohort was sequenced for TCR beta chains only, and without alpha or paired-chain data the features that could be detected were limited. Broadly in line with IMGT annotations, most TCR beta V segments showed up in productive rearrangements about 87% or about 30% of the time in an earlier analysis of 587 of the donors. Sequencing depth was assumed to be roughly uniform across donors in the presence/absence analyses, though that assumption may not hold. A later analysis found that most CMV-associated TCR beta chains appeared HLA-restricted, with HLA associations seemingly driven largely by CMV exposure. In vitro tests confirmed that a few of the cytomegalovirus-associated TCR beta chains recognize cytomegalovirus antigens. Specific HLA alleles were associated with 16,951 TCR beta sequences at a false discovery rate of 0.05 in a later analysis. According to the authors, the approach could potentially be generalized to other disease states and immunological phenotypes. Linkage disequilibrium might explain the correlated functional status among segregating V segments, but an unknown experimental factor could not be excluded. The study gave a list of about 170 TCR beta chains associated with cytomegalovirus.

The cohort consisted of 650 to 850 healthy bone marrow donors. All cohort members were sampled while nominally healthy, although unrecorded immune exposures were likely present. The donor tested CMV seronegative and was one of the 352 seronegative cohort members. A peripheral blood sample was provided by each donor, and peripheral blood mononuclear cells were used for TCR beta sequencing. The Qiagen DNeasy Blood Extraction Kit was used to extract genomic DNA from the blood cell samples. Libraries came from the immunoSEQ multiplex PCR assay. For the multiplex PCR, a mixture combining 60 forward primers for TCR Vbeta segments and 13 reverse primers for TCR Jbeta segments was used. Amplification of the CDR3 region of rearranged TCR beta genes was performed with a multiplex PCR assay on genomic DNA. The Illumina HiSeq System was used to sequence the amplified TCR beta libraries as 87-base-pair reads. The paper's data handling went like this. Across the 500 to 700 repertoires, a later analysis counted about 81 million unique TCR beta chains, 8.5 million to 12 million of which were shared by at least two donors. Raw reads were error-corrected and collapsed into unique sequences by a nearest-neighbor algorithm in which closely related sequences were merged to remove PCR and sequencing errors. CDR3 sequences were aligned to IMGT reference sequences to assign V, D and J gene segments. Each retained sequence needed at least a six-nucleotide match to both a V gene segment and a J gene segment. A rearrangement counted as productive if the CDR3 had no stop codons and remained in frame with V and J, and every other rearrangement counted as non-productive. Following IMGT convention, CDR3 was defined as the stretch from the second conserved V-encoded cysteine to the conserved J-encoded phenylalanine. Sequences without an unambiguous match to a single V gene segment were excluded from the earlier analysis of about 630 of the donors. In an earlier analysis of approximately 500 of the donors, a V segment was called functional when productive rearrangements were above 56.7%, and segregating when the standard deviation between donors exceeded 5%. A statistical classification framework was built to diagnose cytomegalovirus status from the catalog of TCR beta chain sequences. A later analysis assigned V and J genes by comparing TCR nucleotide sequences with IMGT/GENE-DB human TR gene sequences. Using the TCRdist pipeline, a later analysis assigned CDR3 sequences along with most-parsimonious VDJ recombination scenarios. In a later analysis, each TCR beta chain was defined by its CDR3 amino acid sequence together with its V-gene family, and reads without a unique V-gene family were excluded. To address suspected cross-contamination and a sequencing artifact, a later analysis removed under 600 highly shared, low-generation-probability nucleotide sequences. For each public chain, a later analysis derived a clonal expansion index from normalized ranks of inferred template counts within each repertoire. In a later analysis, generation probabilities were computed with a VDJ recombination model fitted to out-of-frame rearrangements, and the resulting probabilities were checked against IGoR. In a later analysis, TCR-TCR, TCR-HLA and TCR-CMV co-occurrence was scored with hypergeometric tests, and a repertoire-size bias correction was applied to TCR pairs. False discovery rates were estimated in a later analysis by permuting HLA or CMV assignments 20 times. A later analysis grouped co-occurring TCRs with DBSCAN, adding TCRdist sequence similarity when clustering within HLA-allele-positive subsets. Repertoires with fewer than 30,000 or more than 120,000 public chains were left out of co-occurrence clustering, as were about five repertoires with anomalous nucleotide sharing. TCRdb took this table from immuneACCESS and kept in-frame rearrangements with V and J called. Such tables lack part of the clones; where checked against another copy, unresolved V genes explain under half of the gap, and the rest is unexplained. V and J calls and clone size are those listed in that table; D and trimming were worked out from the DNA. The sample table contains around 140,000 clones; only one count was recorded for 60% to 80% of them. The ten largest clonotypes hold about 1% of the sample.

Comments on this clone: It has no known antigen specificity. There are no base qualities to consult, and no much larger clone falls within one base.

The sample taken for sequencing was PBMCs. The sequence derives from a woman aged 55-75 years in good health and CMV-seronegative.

The CDR3 corresponds to CAWSPTTGRENQPQHF. The DNA is TGTGCCTGGAGCCCGACGACTGGACGGGAGAATCAGCCCCAGCATTTT. The rearranged segments are TRBV30 and TRBJ1-5; the D gene cannot be resolved reliably. Spanning cysteine to phenylalanine, the CDR3 consists of 16 amino acids. The retained sequence is limited to the CDR3, 48 bases, with the frame set at the first base. The germline V gene (reference sequence) specifies GTSNPN as CDR1 and SVGIG as CDR2. Trimming at the junction amounts to 3 bases on V and 4 bases on J, and the germline ends lie 19 bases apart.